Below are 18 T cell receptor beta chains sequenced from a single sample in a study of shared clonotypes between healthy human individuals (dated by TCRdb to 2018 to 2021). Library construction relied on the immunoSEQ multiplex PCR assay. TCRdb holds this immuneACCESS table with in-frame rearrangements only. Some clones are missing; in checked studies, unresolved V genes explain under half, and the rest has no known cause. The sample table holds over a million clones, of which approximately 98% were seen once. Of the sample, around 0.47% falls within the top ten clones. The sequenced material came from naive CD4+ T cells sorted from blood. The cell subset or site label, as the study defines it: CD45RA+ positively selected. These receptors came from a man aged 30 to 39 in good health.

The chain carries TRBV19 and TRBJ2-5; D possibly uses TRBD1 or TRBD2 (5 bases each). V was pared by 5 bases and J by 5 bases, with 12 bases between. This CDR3 contains 13 residues. Germline CDR1 is LNHDA and CDR2 is SQIVND (reference sequence). The CDR3 nucleotides are TGTGCCAGTAGTCGCAGGGACCGGGAGACCCAGTACTTC. Protein sequence: CASSRRDRETQYF. The complete variable domain, with remaining parts taken from reference TRBV19 and TRBJ2-5, reads DGGITQSPKYLFRKEGQNVTLSCEQNLNHDAMYWYRQDPGQGLRLIYYSQIVNDFQKGDIAEGYSVSREKKESFPLTVTSAQKNPTAFYLCASSRRDRETQYFGPGTRLLVL.

J is TRBJ2-3 and V is TRBV6-5; TRBD2 matches 9 bases. The germline V gene has CDR1 MNHEY and CDR2 SVGAGI. This CDR3 contains 14 residues. J was trimmed by 1 base and V by 6 bases; bases with no gene match: 2. The CDR3 DNA sequence: TGTGCCAGCAGCCTAGCGGGGCGCACAGATACGCAGTATTTT. Protein product: CASSLAGRTDTQYF.

The chain links TRBV13 to TRBJ1-5, with D unresolved. Looked up from germline, CDR1 is PRHDT and CDR2 is FYEKMQ (reference sequence). The CDR3 runs to 12 residues. The V and J ends lost 3 bases and 7 bases respectively, with 7 bases between them. This CDR3 is CASSFFAQPQHF. The CDR3 nucleotides read TGTGCCAGCAGCTTTTTTGCCCAGCCCCAGCATTTT.

This clone has a single count. The V call is TRBV11-2, the J call TRBJ2-7; TRBD2 aligns across 9 bases. This CDR3 spans 15 amino acids. Per the germline V gene, CDR1 is SGHAT and CDR2 is FQNNGV. The V segment lost 0 bases and the J segment 3 bases; nucleotides outside the gene matches: 3. CDR3 amino acids: CASSLDGTSIYEQYF. CDR3 DNA sequence: TGTGCCAGCAGCTTAGATGGGACTAGCATCTACGAGCAGTACTTC.

The chain combines TRBV28 with TRBJ1-1; D unresolved. CDR3 length: 16 amino acids. V gave up 7 bases and J gave up 1 base, with 19 bases separating them. CDR1 and CDR2 (germline): MDHEN, SYDVKM. The CDR3 sequence: CASKGRGPVGNTEAFF. As DNA, the CDR3 is TGTGCCAGCAAAGGAAGAGGGCCAGTGGGGAACACTGAAGCTTTCTTT.

The CDR3 DNA sequence: TGTGCCAGCAGCCATACTAGCTACGAGCAGTACTTC. Amino acid sequence: CASSHTSYEQYF. The chain recombines TRBV14 with TRBJ2-7; D is perhaps TRBD2 (5 bases). The CDR3 length is 12 residues. V dropped 3 bases and J dropped 3 bases, with 6 bases sitting between them. Germline V CDR1 and CDR2: SGHDN, FVKESK.

The DNA of the CDR3 is TGTGCCAGCAGTGAATTAGGCCCAACTAATGAAAAACTGTTTTTT. It yields the protein CASSELGPTNEKLFF. The gene calls are TRBV2 and TRBJ1-4; D not certain. Trimming shortened V by 2 bases and J by 0 bases, and 7 bases separated the two germline ends. Germline CDR1 reads SNHLY; CDR2 reads FYNNEI. CDR3 size: 15 residues.

The chain has TRBV5-1 and TRBJ1-1; 7 nucleotides agree with TRBD1. After removal of 3 bases from V and 6 bases from J, the junction contained 5 bases not matched to a gene. The CDR3 has 13 amino acids. The V gene's germline CDR1 is SGHRS and CDR2 YFSETQ. In DNA form, the CDR3 reads TGCGCCAGCAGCTCAGACAGGGCGTCTGAAGCTTTCTTT. Its translation is CASSSDRASEAFF.

The rearrangement links TRBV6-5 to TRBJ1-1, with 9 bases fitting TRBD1. The CDR3 runs to 12 residues. Germline lookup yields CDR1 MNHEY and CDR2 SVGAGI. J was trimmed by 5 bases and V by 10 bases; bases with no gene match: 5. The CDR3, as DNA: TGTGCCACAAAACAGGGGGCAACTGAAGCTTTCTTT. Amino acids: CATKQGATEAFF.

This sequence joins TRBV7-9 and TRBJ2-1; 11 bases fit TRBD2. CDR3 length: 15 residues. The junction had 3 bases not matched to a gene; V was cut back by 5 bases and J by 3 bases. Germline CDR1 is SEHNR and CDR2 is FQNEAQ (reference sequence). CDR3 region: CASSPGLADYNEQFF. Here the CDR3 DNA reads TGTGCCAGCAGCCCGGGACTAGCGGACTACAATGAGCAGTTCTTC.

The chain employs TRBV7-9 and TRBJ2-7; 7 nucleotides agree with TRBD1. Trimming cost V 5 bases and J 2 bases; bases outside gene matches: 6. Germline CDR1 SEHNR, CDR2 FQNEAQ (reference sequence). There are 14 residues in the CDR3. CDR3 residues: CASSPGRGTYEQYF. CDR3 nucleotides: TGTGCCAGCAGCCCCGGCAGGGGGACCTACGAGCAGTACTTC.

The chain links TRBV7-2 to TRBJ2-7, with D perhaps TRBD1 or TRBD2 (5 bases each). CDR1 and CDR2 (germline): SGHTA, FQGNSA. This CDR3 is 14 amino acids long. Trimming stripped 3 bases from V and 1 base from J, with 10 bases between. This CDR3 reads CASSFGGKSYEQYF. The CDR3 DNA reads as TGTGCCAGCAGCTTTGGGGGAAAGTCCTACGAGCAGTACTTC.

The chain is built from TRBV10-1 and TRBJ2-7; 9 bases line up with TRBD1. Germline V gene lookup returns CDR1 WNHNN and CDR2 SYGVQD (reference sequence). The junction had 3 bases not matched to a gene; V was cut back by 6 bases and J by 0 bases. The CDR3 is 14 residues long. CDR3 DNA sequence: TGCGCCAGCAGCTGGGACAGGGTCTCCTACGAGCAGTACTTC. Its translation is CASSWDRVSYEQYF.

The sample holds one count of this clone. The J gene is TRBJ2-2, the V gene TRBV7-9; 11 bases align to TRBD2. With 2 bases clipped from V and 5 bases from J, the junction kept 4 bases outside the gene matches. Germline assignment: CDR1 SEHNR and CDR2 FQNEAQ (reference sequence). CDR3 size: 16 residues. The CDR3 DNA is TGTGCCAGCAGCTTAACTAGCGGGAGTGGTACCGGGGAGCTGTTTTTT. This encodes CASSLTSGSGTGELFF.

The V and J genes are TRBV29-1 and TRBJ2-1; 8 bases align to TRBD1. The CDR3 spans 15 residues. The germline CDR1 and CDR2 sequences are SQVTM and ANQGSEA. After removal of 4 bases from V and 2 bases from J, the junction contained 7 bases not matched to a gene. In DNA, the CDR3 is TGCAGCGTTGCCCCCGCGACAGGGGCCTACAATGAGCAGTTCTTC. It translates to CSVAPATGAYNEQFF.

The V gene is TRBV7-9, the J gene TRBJ2-2; D ambiguous. Germline loops: CDR1 SEHNR, CDR2 FQNEAQ (reference sequence). V gave up 3 bases and J gave up 6 bases, with 11 bases separating them. The CDR3 is 14 residues long. CDR3 sequence reads: CASSFPQMPGELFF. The CDR3 bases are TGTGCCAGCAGCTTTCCCCAGATGCCCGGGGAGCTGTTTTTT.

V gene TRBV10-1 combines with J gene TRBJ2-2; 8 nucleotides agree with TRBD2. Per the germline V gene, CDR1 is WNHNN and CDR2 is SYGVQD (reference sequence). With V trimmed by 4 bases and J by 7 bases, 14 bases remained unmatched. CDR3 length equals 17 residues. The DNA of the CDR3 is TGCGCCAGCAGTGGAGGTCTCGGGAGGGCCGAGGACGGGGAGCTGTTTTTT. Its translation: CASSGGLGRAEDGELFF.

The chain is built from TRBV7-9 and TRBJ2-7; 12 bases align to TRBD2. This CDR3 has 14 residues. From germline, CDR1 is SEHNR and CDR2 FQNEAQ (reference sequence). J gave up 6 bases and V 3 bases, and 3 bases lay outside the gene matches. The CDR3 spells CASSFLAGGGEQYF. In DNA form, the CDR3 reads TGTGCCAGCAGCTTTCTAGCGGGAGGGGGCGAGCAGTACTTC.